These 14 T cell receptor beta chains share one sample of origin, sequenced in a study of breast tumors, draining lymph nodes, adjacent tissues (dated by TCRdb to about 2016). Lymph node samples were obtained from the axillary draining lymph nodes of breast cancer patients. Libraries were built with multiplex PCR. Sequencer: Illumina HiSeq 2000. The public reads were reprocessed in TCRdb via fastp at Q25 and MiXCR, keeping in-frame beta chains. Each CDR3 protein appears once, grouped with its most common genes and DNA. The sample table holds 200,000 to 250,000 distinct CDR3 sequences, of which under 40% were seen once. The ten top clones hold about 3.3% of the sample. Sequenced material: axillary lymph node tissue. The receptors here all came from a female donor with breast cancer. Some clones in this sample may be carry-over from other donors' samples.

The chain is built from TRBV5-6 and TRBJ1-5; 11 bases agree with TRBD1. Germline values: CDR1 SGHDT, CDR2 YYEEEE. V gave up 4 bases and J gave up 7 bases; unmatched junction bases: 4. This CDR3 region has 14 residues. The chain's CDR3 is CASSTRTGGQPQHF. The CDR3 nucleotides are TGTGCCAGCAGCACCAGGACAGGGGGCCAGCCCCAGCATTTT.

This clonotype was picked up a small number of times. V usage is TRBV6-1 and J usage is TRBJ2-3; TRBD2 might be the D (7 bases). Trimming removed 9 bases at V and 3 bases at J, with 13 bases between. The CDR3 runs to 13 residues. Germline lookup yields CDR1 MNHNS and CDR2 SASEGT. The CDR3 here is CARSRGGTDTQYF. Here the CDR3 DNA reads TGTGCCAGATCCAGGGGAGGGACAGATACGCAGTATTTT.

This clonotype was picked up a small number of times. The CDR3 sequence is CASSLVSGTGRETQYF. Written as DNA, the CDR3 is TGTGCCAGCAGCTTAGTTAGCGGGACAGGGAGAGAGACCCAGTACTTC. The rearrangement links TRBV11-2 to TRBJ2-5; possible D gene TRBD1, 9 bases. This CDR3 has 16 residues. The germline CDR1 and CDR2 sequences are SGHAT and FQNNGV. V lost 1 base, J lost 4 bases, and 16 bases lay in between.

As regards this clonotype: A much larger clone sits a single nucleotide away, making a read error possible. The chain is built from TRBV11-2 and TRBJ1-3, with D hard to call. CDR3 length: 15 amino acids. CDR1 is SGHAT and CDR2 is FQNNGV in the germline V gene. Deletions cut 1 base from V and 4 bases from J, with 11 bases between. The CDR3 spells CASSLAHNGGNTIYF. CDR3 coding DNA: TGTGCCAGCAGCTTAGCCCATAACGGGGGAAACACCATATATTTT.

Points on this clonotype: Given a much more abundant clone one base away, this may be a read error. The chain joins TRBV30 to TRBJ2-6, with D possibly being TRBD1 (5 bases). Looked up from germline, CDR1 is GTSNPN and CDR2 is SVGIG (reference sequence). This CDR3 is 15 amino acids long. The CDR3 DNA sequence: TGTGCCTGGAGTGTACAGAGCTCTGGGGCCAACGTCCTGGCTTTC. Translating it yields CAWSVQSSGANVLAF.

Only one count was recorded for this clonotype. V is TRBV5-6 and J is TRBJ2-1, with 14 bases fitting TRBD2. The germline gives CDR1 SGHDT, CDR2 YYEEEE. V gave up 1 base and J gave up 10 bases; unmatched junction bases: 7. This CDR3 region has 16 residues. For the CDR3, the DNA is TGTGCCAGCAGCTTGCTGGGACTAGCGGGAGTAGAGGAGCAGTTCTTC. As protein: CASSLLGLAGVEEQFF.

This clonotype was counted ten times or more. Here the CDR3 reads CASSAQESTGGAQHF. CDR3 nucleotides: TGTGCCAGCAGTGCCCAGGAGTCAACAGGCGGGGCCCAGCATTTT. The V call is TRBV2, the J call TRBJ1-5; D is possibly TRBD1 (5 bases). This CDR3 is 15 amino acids long. Germline V gene sequence: CDR1 SNHLY, CDR2 FYNNEI. V shed 4 bases and J shed 11 bases, with 21 bases lying between them.

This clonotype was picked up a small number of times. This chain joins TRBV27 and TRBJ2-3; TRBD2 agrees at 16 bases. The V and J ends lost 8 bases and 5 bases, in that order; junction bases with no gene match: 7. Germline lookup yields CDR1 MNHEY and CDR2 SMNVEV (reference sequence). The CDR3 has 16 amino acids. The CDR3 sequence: CASRLGLAGGGDTQYF. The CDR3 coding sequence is TGTGCCAGCCGCCTGGGACTAGCGGGAGGGGGAGATACGCAGTATTTT.

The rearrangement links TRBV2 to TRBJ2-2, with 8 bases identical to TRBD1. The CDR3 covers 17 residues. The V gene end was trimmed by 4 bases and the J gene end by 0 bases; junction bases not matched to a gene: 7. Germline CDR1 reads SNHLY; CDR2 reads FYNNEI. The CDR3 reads CASSGQGRISNTGELFF. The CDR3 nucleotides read TGTGCCAGCAGTGGACAGGGGAGGATATCGAACACCGGGGAGCTGTTTTTT.

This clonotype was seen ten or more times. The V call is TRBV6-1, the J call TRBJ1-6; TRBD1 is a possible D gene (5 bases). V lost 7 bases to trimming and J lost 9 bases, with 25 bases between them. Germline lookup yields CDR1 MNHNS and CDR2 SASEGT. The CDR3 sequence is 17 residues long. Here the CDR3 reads CASTHGGAGGRTSPLHF. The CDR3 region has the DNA TGTGCCAGCACCCACGGGGGTGCGGGGGGACGCACTTCACCCCTCCACTTT.

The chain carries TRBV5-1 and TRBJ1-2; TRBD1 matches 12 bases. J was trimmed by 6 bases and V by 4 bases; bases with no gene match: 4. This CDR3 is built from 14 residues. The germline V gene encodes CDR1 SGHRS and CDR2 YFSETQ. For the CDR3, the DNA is TGCGCCAGCAGCCCTGGGACAGGGGGCGATGGCTACACCTTC. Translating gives CASSPGTGGDGYTF.

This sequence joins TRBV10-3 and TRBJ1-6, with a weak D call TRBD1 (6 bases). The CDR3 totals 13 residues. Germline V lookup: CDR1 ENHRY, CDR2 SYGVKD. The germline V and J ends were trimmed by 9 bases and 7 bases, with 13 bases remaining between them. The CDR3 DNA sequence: TGTGCCATATCGGACAGTTACAATTCACCCCTCCACTTT. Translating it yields CAISDSYNSPLHF.

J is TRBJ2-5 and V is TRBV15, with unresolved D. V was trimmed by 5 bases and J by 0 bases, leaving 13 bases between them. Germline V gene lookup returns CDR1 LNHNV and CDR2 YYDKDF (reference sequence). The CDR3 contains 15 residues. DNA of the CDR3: TGTGCCACCAGCGTGCATACAGCGTACCAAGAGACCCAGTACTTC. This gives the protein CATSVHTAYQETQYF.

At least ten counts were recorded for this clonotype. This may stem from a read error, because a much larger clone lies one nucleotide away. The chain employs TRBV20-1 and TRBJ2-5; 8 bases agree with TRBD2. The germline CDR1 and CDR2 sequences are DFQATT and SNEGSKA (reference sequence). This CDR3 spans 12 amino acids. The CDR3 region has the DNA TGCAGTGTGGCTAGCGGGCAAGAGACCCCGTACTTC. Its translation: CSVASGQETPYF.